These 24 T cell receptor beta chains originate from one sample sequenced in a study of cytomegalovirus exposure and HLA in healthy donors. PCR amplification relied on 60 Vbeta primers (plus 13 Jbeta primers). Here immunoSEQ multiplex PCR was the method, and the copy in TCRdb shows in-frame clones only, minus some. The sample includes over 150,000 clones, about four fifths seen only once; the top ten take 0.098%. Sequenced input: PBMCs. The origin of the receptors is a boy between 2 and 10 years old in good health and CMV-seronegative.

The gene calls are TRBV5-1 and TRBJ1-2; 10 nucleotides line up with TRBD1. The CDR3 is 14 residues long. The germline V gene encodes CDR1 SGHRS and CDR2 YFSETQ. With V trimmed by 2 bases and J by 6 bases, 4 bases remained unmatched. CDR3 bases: TGCGCCAGCAGCTTCGGGACAGGGGAGAATGGCTACACCTTC. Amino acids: CASSFGTGENGYTF.

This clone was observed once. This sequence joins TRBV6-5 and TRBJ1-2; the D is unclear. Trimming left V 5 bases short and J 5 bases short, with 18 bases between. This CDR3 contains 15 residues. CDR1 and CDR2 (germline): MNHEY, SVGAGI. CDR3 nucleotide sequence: TGTGCCAGCAGTCCCTCGACAACCCTGCGTTATGGCTACACCTTC. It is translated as CASSPSTTLRYGYTF.

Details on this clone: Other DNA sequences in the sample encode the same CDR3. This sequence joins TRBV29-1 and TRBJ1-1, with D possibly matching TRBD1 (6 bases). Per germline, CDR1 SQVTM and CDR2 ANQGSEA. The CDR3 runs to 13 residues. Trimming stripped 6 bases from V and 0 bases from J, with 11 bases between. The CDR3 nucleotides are TGCAGCGTCGCAGGGGTTATGAACACTGAAGCTTTCTTT. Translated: CSVAGVMNTEAFF.

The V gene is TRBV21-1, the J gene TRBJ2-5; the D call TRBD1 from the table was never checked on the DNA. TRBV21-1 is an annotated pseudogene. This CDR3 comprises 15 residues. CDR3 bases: TGTGCCAGCAGCCCCGACAGGGGGACTAGAGAGACCCAGTACTTC. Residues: CASSPDRGTRETQYF.

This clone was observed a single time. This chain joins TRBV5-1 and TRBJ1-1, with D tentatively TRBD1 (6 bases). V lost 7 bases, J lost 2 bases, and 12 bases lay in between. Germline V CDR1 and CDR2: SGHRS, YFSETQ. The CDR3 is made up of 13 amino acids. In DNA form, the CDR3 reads TGCGCCAGCGCGACAGGAAAAAACACTGAAGCTTTCTTT. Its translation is CASATGKNTEAFF.

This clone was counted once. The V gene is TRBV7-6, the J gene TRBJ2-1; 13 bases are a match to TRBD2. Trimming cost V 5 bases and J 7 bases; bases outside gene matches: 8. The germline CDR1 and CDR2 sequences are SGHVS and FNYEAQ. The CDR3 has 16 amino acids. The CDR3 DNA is TGTGCCAGCAGCCCGAGACTAGCGGGGGGACGGAATGAGCAGTTCTTC. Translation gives CASSPRLAGGRNEQFF.

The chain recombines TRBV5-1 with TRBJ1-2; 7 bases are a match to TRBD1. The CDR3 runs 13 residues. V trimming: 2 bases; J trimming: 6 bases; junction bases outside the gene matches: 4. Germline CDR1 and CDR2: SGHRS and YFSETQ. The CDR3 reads CASSFRQGDGYTF. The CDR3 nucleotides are TGCGCCAGCAGCTTTAGACAGGGTGATGGCTACACCTTC.

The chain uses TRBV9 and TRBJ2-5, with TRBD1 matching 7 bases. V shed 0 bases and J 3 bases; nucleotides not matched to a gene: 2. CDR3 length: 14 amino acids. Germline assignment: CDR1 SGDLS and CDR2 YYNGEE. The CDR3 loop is CASSVETGKETQYF. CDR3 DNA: TGTGCCAGCAGCGTAGAGACAGGGAAAGAGACCCAGTACTTC.

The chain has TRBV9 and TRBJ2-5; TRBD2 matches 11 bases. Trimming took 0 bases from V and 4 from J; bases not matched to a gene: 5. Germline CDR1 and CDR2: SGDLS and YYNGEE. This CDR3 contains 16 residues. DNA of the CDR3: TGTGCCAGCAGCGTAGGTCTAGCGGGGGGAAGAGAGACCCAGTACTTC. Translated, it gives CASSVGLAGGRETQYF.

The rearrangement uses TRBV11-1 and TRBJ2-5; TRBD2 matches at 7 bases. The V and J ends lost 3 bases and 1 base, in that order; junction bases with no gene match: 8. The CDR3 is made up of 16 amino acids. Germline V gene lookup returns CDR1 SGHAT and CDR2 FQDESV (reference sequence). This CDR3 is CASSFSGHVSQETQYF. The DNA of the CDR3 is TGTGCCAGCAGCTTTAGCGGGCATGTCTCCCAAGAGACCCAGTACTTC.

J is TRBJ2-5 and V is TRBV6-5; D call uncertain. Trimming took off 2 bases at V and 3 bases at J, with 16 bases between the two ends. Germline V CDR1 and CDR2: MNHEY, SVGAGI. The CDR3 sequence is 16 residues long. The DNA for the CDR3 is TGTGCCAGCAGTTACGGGCGCAGGTTGGCGAAAGAGACCCAGTACTTC. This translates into CASSYGRRLAKETQYF.

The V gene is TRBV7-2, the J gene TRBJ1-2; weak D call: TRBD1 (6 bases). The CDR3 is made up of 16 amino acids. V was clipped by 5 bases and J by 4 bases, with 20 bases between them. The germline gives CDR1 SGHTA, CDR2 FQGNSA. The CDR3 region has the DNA TGTGCCAGCAGCCCCCAGGGGCTGGTTGTAGGCTATGGCTACACCTTC. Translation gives CASSPQGLVVGYGYTF.

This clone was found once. The DNA of the CDR3 is TGTGCCAGCAGCGTAGGAGGGACTAGGAAGGAGACCCAGTACTTC. Its translation: CASSVGGTRKETQYF. The rearrangement uses TRBV9 and TRBJ2-5; 8 positions agree with TRBD2. The CDR3 totals 15 residues. The germline V gene encodes CDR1 SGDLS and CDR2 YYNGEE. V shed 0 bases, J shed 5 bases, and the junction held 6 bases outside the gene matches.

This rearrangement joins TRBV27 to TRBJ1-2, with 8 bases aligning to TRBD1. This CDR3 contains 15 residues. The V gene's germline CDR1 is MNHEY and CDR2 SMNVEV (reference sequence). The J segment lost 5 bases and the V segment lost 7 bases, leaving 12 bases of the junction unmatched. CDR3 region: CASTLGGTGVYGYTF. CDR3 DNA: TGTGCCAGCACTCTCGGGGGGACAGGAGTATATGGCTACACCTTC.

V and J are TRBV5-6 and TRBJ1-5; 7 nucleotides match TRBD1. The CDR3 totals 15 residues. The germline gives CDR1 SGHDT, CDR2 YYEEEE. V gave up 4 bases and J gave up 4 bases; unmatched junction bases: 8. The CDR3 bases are TGTGCCAGCAGCCCCGGGACAGAGAGTAATCAGCCCCAGCATTTT. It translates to CASSPGTESNQPQHF.

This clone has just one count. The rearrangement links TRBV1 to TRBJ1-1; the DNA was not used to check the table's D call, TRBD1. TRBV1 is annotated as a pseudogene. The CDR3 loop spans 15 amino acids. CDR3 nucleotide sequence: TGCACCAGCAGCCAAGAGCGGAAGGGGGACACTGAAGCTTTCTTT. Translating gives CTSSQERKGDTEAFF.

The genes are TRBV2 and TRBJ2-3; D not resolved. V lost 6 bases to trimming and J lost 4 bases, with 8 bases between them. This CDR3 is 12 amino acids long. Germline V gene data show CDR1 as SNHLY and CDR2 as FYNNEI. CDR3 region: CASSQASDTQYF. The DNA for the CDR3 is TGTGCCAGCAGCCAAGCGTCAGATACGCAGTATTTT.

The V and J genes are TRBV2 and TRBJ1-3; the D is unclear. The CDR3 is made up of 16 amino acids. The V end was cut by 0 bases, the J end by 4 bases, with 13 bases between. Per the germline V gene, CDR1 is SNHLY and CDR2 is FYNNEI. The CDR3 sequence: CASSEAPSGSGNTIYF. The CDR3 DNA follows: TGTGCCAGCAGTGAAGCGCCCAGCGGGTCCGGAAACACCATATATTTT.

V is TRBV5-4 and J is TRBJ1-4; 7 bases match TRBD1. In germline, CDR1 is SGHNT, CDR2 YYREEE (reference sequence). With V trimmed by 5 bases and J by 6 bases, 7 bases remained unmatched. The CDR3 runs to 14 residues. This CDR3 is CASSSTGRDEKLFF. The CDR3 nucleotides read TGTGCCAGCAGTTCGACAGGGCGGGATGAAAAACTGTTTTTT.

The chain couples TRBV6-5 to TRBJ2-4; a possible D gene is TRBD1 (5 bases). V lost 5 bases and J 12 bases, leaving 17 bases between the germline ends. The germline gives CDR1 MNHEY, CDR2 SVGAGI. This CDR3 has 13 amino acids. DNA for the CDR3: TGTGCCAGCAGTCAGACCCACTGGGGCAGTCAGTACTTC. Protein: CASSQTHWGSQYF.

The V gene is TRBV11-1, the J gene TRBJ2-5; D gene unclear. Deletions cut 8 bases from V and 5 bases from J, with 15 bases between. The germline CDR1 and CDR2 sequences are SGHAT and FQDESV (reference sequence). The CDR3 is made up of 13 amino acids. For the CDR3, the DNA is TGTGCCAGCCGCCCCTCTCTATCGGAGACCCAGTACTTC. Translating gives CASRPSLSETQYF.

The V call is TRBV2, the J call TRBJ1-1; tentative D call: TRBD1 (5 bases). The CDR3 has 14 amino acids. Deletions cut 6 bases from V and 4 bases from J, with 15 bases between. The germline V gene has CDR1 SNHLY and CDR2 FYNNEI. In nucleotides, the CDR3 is TGTGCCAGCAGGCGGGGGGGGTTAGGCACTGAAGCTTTCTTT. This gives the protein CASRRGGLGTEAFF. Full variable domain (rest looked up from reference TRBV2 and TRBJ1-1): EPEVTQTPSHQVTQMGQEVILRCVPISNHLYFYWYRQILGQKVEFLVSFYNNEISEKSEIFDDQFSVERPDGSNFTLKIRSTKLEDSAMYFCASRRGGLGTEAFFGQGTRLTVV.

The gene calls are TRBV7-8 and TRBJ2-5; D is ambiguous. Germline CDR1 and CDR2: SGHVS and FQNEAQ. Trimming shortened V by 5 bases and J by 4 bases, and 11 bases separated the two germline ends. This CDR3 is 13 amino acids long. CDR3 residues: CASSPVRVETQYF. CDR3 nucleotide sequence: TGTGCCAGCAGCCCTGTTCGAGTAGAGACCCAGTACTTC.

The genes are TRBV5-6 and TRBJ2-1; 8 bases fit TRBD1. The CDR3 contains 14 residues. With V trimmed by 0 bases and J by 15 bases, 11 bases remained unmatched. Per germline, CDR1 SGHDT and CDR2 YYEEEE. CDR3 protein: CASSLALGQGGRFF. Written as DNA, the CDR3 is TGTGCCAGCAGCTTGGCGCTTGGACAGGGCGGTCGGTTCTTC. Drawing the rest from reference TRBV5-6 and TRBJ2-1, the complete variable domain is DAGVTQSPTHLIKTRGQQVTLRCSPKSGHDTVSWYQQALGQGPQFIFQYYEEEERQRGNFPDRFSGHQFPNYSSELNVNALLLGDSALYLCASSLALGQGGRFFGPGTRLTVL.